This T cell receptor beta chain was profiled in a study of T cells after yellow fever vaccination. TCRdb itself ran the 5' RACE reads through MiXCR, one entry per CDR3 protein. The profile shows about 500,000 distinct CDR3 sequences, around 16% of them singletons. Trimming shortened V by 0 bases and J by 5 bases, and 9 bases separated the two germline ends. Germline V lookup: CDR1 SEHNR, CDR2 FQNEAQ (reference sequence). The CDR3 has 14 residues. This TCR was sampled from a man between 18 and 29 years old who received the YFV17D yellow fever vaccine. V usage is TRBV7-9 and J usage is TRBJ2-3; D might be TRBD1 (6 bases). The material sequenced was PBMCs, taken 5 to 6 days after the first yellow fever vaccination. Here the CDR3 DNA reads TGTGCCAGCAGCTTAGCCCAGACAGGAGATACGCAGTATTTT. This encodes CASSLAQTGDTQYF.